The 5 T cell receptor beta chains reported below all come from one sample, sequenced in a study of blood T cell repertoires in COVID-19. Sequencing was performed with immunoSEQ multiplex PCR; in TCRdb, only in-frame clones are kept and a portion is missing. The repertoire has some 350,000 clones, roughly 89% of them found once; the top ten carry about 6.5%. Sequencing input: peripheral blood. These TCRs come from a man between 18 and 29 years old with active or convalescent COVID-19.

J is TRBJ1-1 and V is TRBV4-3; D uncertain. The germline V gene encodes CDR1 LGHNA and CDR2 YSLEER. This CDR3 spans 14 amino acids. Trimming took off 0 bases at V and 3 bases at J, with 8 bases between the two ends. As DNA, the CDR3 is TGCGCCAGCAGCCAAGATGGCAGTTACACTGAAGCTTTCTTT. It encodes CASSQDGSYTEAFF.

This clone was recorded only once. V usage is TRBV6-5 and J usage is TRBJ1-1, with D perhaps TRBD1 (6 bases). The CDR3 runs 14 residues. Germline V gene sequence: CDR1 MNHEY, CDR2 SVGAGI. Trimming shortened V by 6 bases and J by 4 bases, and 15 bases separated the two germline ends. The CDR3 DNA follows: TGTGCCAGCAGGGATCGGACAGTTGGCACTGAAGCTTTCTTT. Its translation is CASRDRTVGTEAFF.

This sequence joins TRBV9 and TRBJ2-3, with TRBD2 as a possible D gene (6 bases). The CDR3 runs 15 residues. The V end lost 0 bases, the J end lost 1 base, and 9 bases lay between the germline ends. The germline CDR1 and CDR2 sequences are SGDLS and YYNGEE. Here the CDR3 reads CASSVVWGGTDTQYF. CDR3 sequence (DNA): TGTGCCAGCAGCGTAGTGTGGGGGGGCACAGATACGCAGTATTTT.

This clone was seen once. The V and J genes are TRBV4-2 and TRBJ2-1, with 8 bases lining up with TRBD1. V was pared by 0 bases and J by 2 bases, with 0 bases of the junction left unmatched. The CDR3 is 15 residues long. Germline V gene data show CDR1 as LGHNA and CDR2 as YNFKEQ. In nucleotides, the CDR3 is TGTGCCAGCAGCCAAGAACAGGGGGCCTACAATGAGCAGTTCTTC. This translates into CASSQEQGAYNEQFF.

The gene calls are TRBV5-1 and TRBJ2-7, with a weak D call TRBD2 (6 bases). Per germline, CDR1 SGHRS and CDR2 YFSETQ. V gave up 0 bases and J gave up 2 bases, with 12 bases separating them. CDR3 length equals 15 residues. CDR3: CASSLGRDFTYEQYF. CDR3 bases: TGCGCCAGCAGCTTGGGGCGGGACTTCACCTACGAGCAGTACTTC.